This T cell receptor beta chain was retrieved from a study of cytomegalovirus exposure and HLA in healthy donors. Findings and caveats of the study: Fewer than 200 TCR beta chains were listed as cytomegalovirus-associated. Reported results showed that the classifier diagnosed cytomegalovirus status with high specificity and sensitivity. The TCR clusters that emerged in the first cohort tended, a later analysis found, to co-occur in the 120 or so validation repertoires.

Per germline, CDR1 MNHEY and CDR2 SMNVEV (reference sequence). The junction had 5 bases not matched to a gene; V was cut back by 2 bases and J by 2 bases. This CDR3 spans 15 amino acids. Sequencing was performed with immunoSEQ multiplex PCR; in TCRdb, only in-frame clones are kept and a portion is missing. In the table there are about 150,000 clones, approximately 86% of which are singletons. Concerning this clone itself: Its cognate antigen is unknown.

V usage is TRBV27 and J usage is TRBJ2-5, with TRBD2 matching 7 bases. The sample was PBMCs. The receptor was derived from a young man in good health and CMV-seropositive. The CDR3 loop reads CASSLVGTKQETQYF. The CDR3 nucleotides are TGTGCCAGCAGTTTAGTCGGGACTAAGCAAGAGACCCAGTACTTC.